This T cell receptor (beta chain) appears in the sequencing data of a study of Ad26.COV2.S vaccination and SARS-CoV-2 variants. The wider study: Donor got 5x10^10 or 1x10^11 viral particles of Ad26.COV2.S.

Sequencing was performed with immunoSEQ multiplex PCR; in TCRdb, only in-frame clones are kept and a portion is missing. The sample yields some 300,000 clones, 70% to 90% seen once. A single count supports this clone. This sample's treatment: around 19 received Ad26.COV2.S at low or high dose, single or two shots; a few received placebo; per-sample allocation not given. Specimen acquisition occurred on day 63 following the initial vaccine or placebo injection. It was Wuhan-strain SARS-CoV-2 spike that the Ad26 vaccine vector expressed. Germline assignment: CDR1 SGHNT and CDR2 YYREEE (reference sequence). The CDR3 has 16 residues. J lost 6 bases, V lost 4 bases, and 9 bases had no gene match.

This clonotype originated in a person aged 18 to 59 who received the Ad26.COV2.S COVID-19 vaccine or a placebo. V and J are TRBV5-4 and TRBJ2-1, with 11 bases that match TRBD2. The source material was peripheral blood, sampled in a trial of Ad26.COV2.S vaccine versus placebo. The CDR3 sequence: CASSIPSGGRINEQFF. Here the CDR3 DNA reads TGTGCCAGCAGCATACCTAGCGGGGGGAGGATCAATGAGCAGTTCTTC.